The T cell receptor beta chain described here comes from a study of OX40 agonist ivuxolimab in advanced cancers. Study-level background: Patients with hepatocellular carcinoma, melanoma, renal cell or head and neck cancer made up the dose-escalation patients.

Exclusion of a patient followed from autoimmune disease history or systemic immunosuppression. Study-wide findings and caveats: Expanded clones were, on average, more numerous in CD8+ T cells than in CD4+. Clonal expansion was seen in CD4+ and CD8+ blood T cells by week 6 at 0.1 to 3.0 mg/kg.

The data were produced by immunoSEQ multiplex PCR, yet TCRdb's version contains in-frame clones alone and is incomplete. The table records around 64,000 clones, approximately 84% of them present only once. CDR1 and CDR2 from the germline V gene are PRHDT and FYEKMQ (reference sequence). Unmatched junction bases numbered 4, after V lost 5 bases and J lost 0 bases. The CDR3 loop spans 14 amino acids. About this clone itself: What it binds is unknown.

The sample consisted of CD4+ or CD8+ T cells sorted from blood, taken in a trial of the OX40 agonist ivuxolimab. The sequence was collected from an adult with an advanced solid tumor such as melanoma, head and neck, liver or kidney cancer. The rearrangement joins TRBV13 to TRBJ2-7, with 7 nucleotides matching TRBD1. Written as DNA, the CDR3 is TGTGCCAGCAGCCAACAGGGGAGCTCCTACGAGCAGTACTTC. This codes for CASSQQGSSYEQYF.